Below, 22 T cell receptor beta chains from the same sample are listed, as sequenced in a study of blood T cells in healthy people across ages (dated by TCRdb to between 2014 and 2017). The library was produced with 5' RACE. Instrument used: Illumina HiSeq 2500. A second PCR of about 6 to 11 cycles was run with a J-beta primer mix and a sample-barcoded 5' primer. In TCRdb, the public reads were trimmed at Q25 with fastp and aligned with MiXCR, with productive beta chains retained. CDR3 protein sequences are deduplicated, and each keeps its most common genes and DNA. The sample contains 750,000 to 850,000 distinct CDR3 sequences, just under 25% of them found a single time. Clones ranked in the top ten supply under 4.5% of the sample. These same data were also listed under a study on T cells of mothers and their children.

Sequencing input: blood. Source of these receptors: a boy aged 5-17 years in good health.

This clonotype was recorded a few times. V is TRBV4-1 and J is TRBJ2-5; D not resolved. The J call may be in error: the DNA end matches TRBJ2-7 better. Looked up from germline, CDR1 is MGHRA and CDR2 is YSYEKL. CDR3 length: 16 residues. The CDR3 nucleotides read TGCGCCAGCAGCCAGGAGAATTCTAGGAAAACCTACGAGCAGTACTTC. Translated: CASSQENSRKTYEQYF.

This clonotype was counted a few times. The gene calls are TRBV6-5 and TRBJ1-4; tentative D call: TRBD1 (6 bases). The V gene's germline CDR1 is MNHEY and CDR2 SVGAGI. V was cut by 0 bases and J by 8 bases, with 13 bases left in between. The CDR3 is 15 residues long. The CDR3 sequence: CASSYSTRGNEKLFF. The CDR3 nucleotides read TGTGCCAGCAGTTACTCGACCAGGGGTAACGAAAAACTGTTTTTT.

In its sample, this clonotype was seen a few times. The rearrangement uses TRBV6-2 or TRBV6-3 and TRBJ2-5; 7 bases are a match to TRBD2. The DNA end is a closer match to TRBJ2-7, so the J assignment may be wrong. From germline, CDR1 is MNHEY and CDR2 SVGEGT. The CDR3 covers 17 residues. The CDR3 loop is CASSYSRRLAETYEQYF. CDR3 sequence (DNA): TGTGCCAGCAGTTACTCACGTCGTCTAGCGGAAACCTACGAGCAGTACTTC.

The CDR3: CASSQDPLAGAYEQYF. The CDR3 region has the DNA TGTGCCAGCAGCCAAGATCCGCTAGCGGGAGCCTACGAGCAGTACTTC. The chain employs TRBV4-2 and TRBJ2-7; 10 positions agree with TRBD2. From germline, CDR1 is LGHNA and CDR2 YNFKEQ. The CDR3 is made up of 16 amino acids. After removal of 0 bases from V and 2 bases from J, the junction contained 4 bases not matched to a gene.

The chain combines TRBV3-1 with TRBJ2-4; tentative D call: TRBD2 (6 bases). V was shortened by 1 base and J by 2 bases, with 12 bases between the two germline ends. The CDR3 has 16 amino acids. Germline V gives CDR1 LGHDT, CDR2 YNNKEL (reference sequence). In nucleotides, the CDR3 is TGTGCCAGCAGCCAAGGACTAGTGTCGTCCAAAAACATTCAGTACTTC. It yields the protein CASSQGLVSSKNIQYF.

The chain is built from TRBV9 and TRBJ1-6; no definite D call. There are 16 residues in the CDR3. In germline, CDR1 is SGDLS, CDR2 YYNGEE. V shed 5 bases and J shed 2 bases, with 14 bases lying between them. The CDR3 protein is CASSALGETYNSPLHF. For the CDR3, the DNA is TGTGCCAGCAGTGCCCTTGGGGAGACCTATAATTCACCCCTCCACTTT.

The rearrangement joins TRBV20-1 to TRBJ1-4; maybe TRBD1 (5 bases). Per the germline V gene, CDR1 is DFQATT and CDR2 is SNEGSKA (reference sequence). There are 14 residues in the CDR3. V lost 4 bases and J lost 7, with 16 bases in between. The CDR3 here is CSAKIRDSSEKLFF. In nucleotides, the CDR3 is TGCAGTGCTAAAATTAGGGACTCTAGTGAAAAACTGTTTTTT.

This chain joins TRBV28 and TRBJ1-2; D remains unclear. Per germline, CDR1 MDHEN and CDR2 SYDVKM. CDR3 length: 11 residues. Trimming removed 8 bases at V and 8 bases at J, with 12 bases between. CDR3 in DNA: TGTGCCAGCGCCGTGATAGGGGGCTACACCTTC. Its translation: CASAVIGGYTF.

J is TRBJ2-3 and V is TRBV20-1; 14 nucleotides align to TRBD2. After removal of 3 bases from V and 2 bases from J, the junction contained 7 bases not matched to a gene. The germline V gene has CDR1 DFQATT and CDR2 SNEGSKA (reference sequence). This CDR3 has 17 amino acids. In nucleotides, the CDR3 is TGCAGTGCTAGGGGGGGACTAGCGGGGGAGGCCACAGATACGCAGTATTTT. Translation: CSARGGLAGEATDTQYF.

This clonotype was seen more than once but under ten times. This chain links TRBV6-1 with TRBJ2-1, with TRBD2 matching 11 bases. The CDR3 sequence is 16 residues long. The V gene's germline CDR1 is MNHNS and CDR2 SASEGT. V lost 6 bases and J lost 8; bases outside the gene matches: 12. The CDR3 DNA sequence: TGTGCCAGCAGCAATCAACTAGCGGGGGCCGAGGATGAGCAGTTCTTC. Its translation: CASSNQLAGAEDEQFF.

The table lists this clonotype with a few counts. The chain recombines TRBV20-1 with TRBJ1-4; D ambiguous. Germline CDR1 and CDR2: DFQATT and SNEGSKA (reference sequence). With 1 base removed from V and 8 bases from J, the gap between germline ends came to 17 bases. The CDR3 runs 15 residues. The CDR3: CSARGGLLAGEKLFF. As DNA, the CDR3 is TGCAGTGCTAGAGGAGGGCTACTGGCTGGGGAAAAACTGTTTTTT.

This clonotype was seen only a few times. The V call is TRBV20-1, the J call TRBJ2-5; 8 bases are a match to TRBD1. The J call may not be correct, given that the DNA end is closer to TRBJ2-7. This CDR3 contains 17 residues. The germline CDR1 and CDR2 sequences are DFQATT and SNEGSKA (reference sequence). The CDR3, as DNA: TGCAGTGCTAGAGATCAAGGGTGGACAGGGTCGCCCCACGAGCAGTACTTC. Translation: CSARDQGWTGSPHEQYF.

The genes are TRBV24-1 and TRBJ2-1, with D possibly being TRBD1 or TRBD2 (6 bases each). The CDR3 is made up of 15 amino acids. The germline gives CDR1 KGHDR, CDR2 SFDVKD. Between the trimmed V and J ends, which lost 0 bases and 9 bases, there was a span of 14 bases. In nucleotides, the CDR3 is TGTGCCACCAGTGATTTGGGGGGGCTAGACGGTGAGCAGTTCTTC. Amino acid sequence: CATSDLGGLDGEQFF.

This clonotype was observed once. The V gene is TRBV27, the J gene TRBJ2-5, with D tentatively TRBD2 (6 bases). The tail of the sequence fits TRBJ2-1 better, so the J call may be wrong. Per the germline V gene, CDR1 is MNHEY and CDR2 is SMNVEV (reference sequence). CDR3 length equals 14 residues. The CDR3 nucleotides read TGTGCCAGCAGTTTATCCGGGAGCACGTCTGAGCAGTTCTTC. Its protein product is CASSLSGSTSEQFF.

The chain carries TRBV6-2 or TRBV6-3 and TRBJ2-1, with a tentative D call TRBD1 (5 bases). Deletions cut 6 bases from V and 2 bases from J, with 17 bases between. This CDR3 contains 16 residues. Germline V gene lookup returns CDR1 MNHEY and CDR2 SVGEGT. The CDR3 DNA reads as TGTGCCAGCAGCCACCCGGCGGCCAGGGCCTACAATGAGCAGTTCTTC. Residues: CASSHPAARAYNEQFF.

At least ten counts were recorded for this clonotype. The chain couples TRBV12-3 or TRBV12-4 to TRBJ1-5; the D is unclear. The ends were cut back, 3 bases at V and 1 base at J, with 4 bases in the middle. The CDR3 runs to 13 residues. In DNA, the CDR3 is TGTGCCAGCAGTTTTTCGAGCAATCAGCCCCAGCATTTT. Amino acid sequence: CASSFSSNQPQHF.

The CDR3 reads CASSTHGTGGEKLFF. In DNA, the CDR3 is TGTGCCAGCAGCACACACGGGACAGGGGGCGAAAAACTGTTTTTT. The chain uses TRBV7-9 and TRBJ1-4, with 12 bases identical to TRBD1. The CDR3 loop spans 15 amino acids. The germline V gene encodes CDR1 SEHNR and CDR2 FQNEAQ (reference sequence). V shed 5 bases, J shed 8 bases, and the junction held 6 bases outside the gene matches.

V and J are TRBV5-6 and TRBJ1-4; a weak D match, TRBD1 (5 bases). V was cut by 4 bases and J by 4 bases, with 14 bases left in between. CDR3 length: 15 residues. The germline gives CDR1 SGHDT, CDR2 YYEEEE. Here the CDR3 DNA reads TGTGCCAGCAGCGGGACCGGACGGGGTAATGAAAAACTGTTTTTT. It encodes CASSGTGRGNEKLFF. The full variable domain, with the rest looked up from reference TRBV5-6 and TRBJ1-4, is DAGVTQSPTHLIKTRGQQVTLRCSPKSGHDTVSWYQQALGQGPQFIFQYYEEEERQRGNFPDRFSGHQFPNYSSELNVNALLLGDSALYLCASSGTGRGNEKLFFGSGTQLSVL.

The V and J genes are TRBV29-1 and TRBJ1-1, with D maybe TRBD1 (5 bases). Germline assignment: CDR1 SQVTM and CDR2 ANQGSEA. The length of the CDR3 is 18 residues. Trimming stripped 6 bases from V and 6 bases from J, with 32 bases between. As DNA, the CDR3 is TGCAGCGTGCAACCTAAGGCACCGGGGCGCCAGGCCAGGGCTGAAGCTTTCTTT. Amino acids: CSVQPKAPGRQARAEAFF.

The table lists this clonotype with a few counts. The chain combines TRBV9 with TRBJ2-5; no reliable D call. The germline V and J ends were trimmed by 3 bases and 1 base, with 10 bases remaining between them. Looked up from germline, CDR1 is SGDLS and CDR2 is YYNGEE. The CDR3 consists of 14 residues. CDR3 bases: TGTGCCAGCAGCGCGGACGGAACCCAAGAGACCCAGTACTTC. Amino acid sequence: CASSADGTQETQYF.

Here the CDR3 DNA reads TGCAGTGCCGGAGAGGGACACCTCAATGGGGCCCAGTACTTC. Translating gives CSAGEGHLNGAQYF. The chain has TRBV20-1 and TRBJ2-5, with D maybe TRBD1 (6 bases). The germline V and J ends were trimmed by 6 bases and 9 bases, with 23 bases remaining between them. The CDR3 extends over 14 amino acids. Germline CDR1 DFQATT, CDR2 SNEGSKA (reference sequence).

Only a few counts were recorded for this clonotype. The chain is built from TRBV7-9 and TRBJ1-4, with a possible D match to TRBD1 (6 bases). Germline V gene sequence: CDR1 SEHNR, CDR2 FQNEAQ (reference sequence). V lost 5 bases and J lost 8, with 15 bases in between. The CDR3 runs 14 residues. In DNA form, the CDR3 reads TGTGCCAGCAGCACGACAGGCACCTACGAAAAACTGTTTTTT. Its translation is CASSTTGTYEKLFF.